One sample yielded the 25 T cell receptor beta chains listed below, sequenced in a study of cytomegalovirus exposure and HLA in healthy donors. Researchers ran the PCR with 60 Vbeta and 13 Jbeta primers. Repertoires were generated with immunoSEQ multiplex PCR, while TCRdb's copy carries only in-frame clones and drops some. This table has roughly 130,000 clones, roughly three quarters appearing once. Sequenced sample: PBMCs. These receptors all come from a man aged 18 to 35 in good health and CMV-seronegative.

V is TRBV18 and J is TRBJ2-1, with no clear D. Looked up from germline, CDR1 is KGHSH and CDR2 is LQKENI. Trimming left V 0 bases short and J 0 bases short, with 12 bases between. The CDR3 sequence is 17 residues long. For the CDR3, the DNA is TGTGCCAGCTCACCACCGGTCCGTCGGAGCTCCTACAATGAGCAGTTCTTC. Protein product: CASSPPVRRSSYNEQFF.

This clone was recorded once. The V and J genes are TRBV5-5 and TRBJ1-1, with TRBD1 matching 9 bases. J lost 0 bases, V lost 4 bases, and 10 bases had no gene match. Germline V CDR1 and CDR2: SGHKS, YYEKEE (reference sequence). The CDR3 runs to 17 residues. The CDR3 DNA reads TGTGCCAGCAGCCAGACGAGGACAGGGGACTTGAACACTGAAGCTTTCTTT. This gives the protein CASSQTRTGDLNTEAFF.

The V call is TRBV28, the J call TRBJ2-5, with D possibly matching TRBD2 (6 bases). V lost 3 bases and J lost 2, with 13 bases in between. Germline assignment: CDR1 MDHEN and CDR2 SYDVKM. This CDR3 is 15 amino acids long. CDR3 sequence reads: CASSLGSAGQETQYF. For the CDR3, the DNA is TGTGCCAGCAGTTTGGGGTCCGCGGGGCAAGAGACCCAGTACTTC.

CDR3 bases: TGCGCCAGCAGTCCAGGGCCTTTGGCCTCCTACGAGCAGTACTTC. The encoded protein is CASSPGPLASYEQYF. The J gene is TRBJ2-7, the V gene TRBV4-3, with a tentative D call TRBD1 (5 bases). The CDR3 consists of 15 residues. Per the germline V gene, CDR1 is LGHNA and CDR2 is YSLEER. V gave up 6 bases and J gave up 0 bases, with 15 bases separating them.

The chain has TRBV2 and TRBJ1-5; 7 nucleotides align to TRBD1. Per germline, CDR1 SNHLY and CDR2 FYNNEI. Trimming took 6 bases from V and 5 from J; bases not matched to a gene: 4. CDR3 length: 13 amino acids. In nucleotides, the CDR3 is TGTGCCAGCAGAGACAGGGAGGATCAGCCCCAGCATTTT. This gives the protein CASRDREDQPQHF. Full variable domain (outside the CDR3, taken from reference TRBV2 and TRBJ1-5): EPEVTQTPSHQVTQMGQEVILRCVPISNHLYFYWYRQILGQKVEFLVSFYNNEISEKSEIFDDQFSVERPDGSNFTLKIRSTKLEDSAMYFCASRDREDQPQHFGDGTRLSIL.

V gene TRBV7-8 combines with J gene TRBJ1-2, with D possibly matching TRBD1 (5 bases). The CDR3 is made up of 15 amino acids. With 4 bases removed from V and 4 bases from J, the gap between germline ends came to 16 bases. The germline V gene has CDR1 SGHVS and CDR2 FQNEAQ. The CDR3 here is CASSWGDSGIYGYTF. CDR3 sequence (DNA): TGTGCCAGCAGCTGGGGGGATTCAGGGATCTATGGCTACACCTTC. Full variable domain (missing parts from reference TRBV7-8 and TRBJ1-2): GAGVSQSPRYKVAKRGQDVALRCDPISGHVSLFWYQQALGQGPEFLTYFQNEAQLDKSGLPSDRFFAERPEGSVSTLKIQRTQQEDSAVYLCASSWGDSGIYGYTFGSGTRLTVV.

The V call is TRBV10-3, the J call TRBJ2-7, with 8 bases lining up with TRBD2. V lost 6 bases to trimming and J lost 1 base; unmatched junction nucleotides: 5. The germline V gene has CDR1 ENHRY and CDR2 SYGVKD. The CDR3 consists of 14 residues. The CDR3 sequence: CAISAGLASYEQYF. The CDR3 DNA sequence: TGTGCCATCAGCGCCGGACTAGCTTCCTACGAGCAGTACTTC.

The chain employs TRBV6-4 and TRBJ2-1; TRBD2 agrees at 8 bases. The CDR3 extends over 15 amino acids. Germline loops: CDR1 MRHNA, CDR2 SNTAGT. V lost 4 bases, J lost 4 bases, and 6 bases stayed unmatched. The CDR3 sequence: CASSVQAGAYNEQFF. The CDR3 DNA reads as TGTGCCAGCAGTGTCCAAGCGGGAGCGTACAATGAGCAGTTCTTC.

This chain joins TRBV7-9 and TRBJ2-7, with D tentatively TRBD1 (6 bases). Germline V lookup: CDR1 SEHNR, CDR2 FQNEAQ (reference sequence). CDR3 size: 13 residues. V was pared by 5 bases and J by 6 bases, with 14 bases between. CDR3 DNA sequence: TGTGCCAGCAGCCCTGGACAGAATCGCGAGCAGTACTTC. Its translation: CASSPGQNREQYF.

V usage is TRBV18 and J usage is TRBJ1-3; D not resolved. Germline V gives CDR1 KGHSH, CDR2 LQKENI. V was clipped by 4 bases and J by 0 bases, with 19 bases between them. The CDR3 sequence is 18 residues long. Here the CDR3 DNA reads TGTGCCAGCTCACGACGTTCATCGGCCGGGAACTCTGGAAACACCATATATTTT. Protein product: CASSRRSSAGNSGNTIYF.

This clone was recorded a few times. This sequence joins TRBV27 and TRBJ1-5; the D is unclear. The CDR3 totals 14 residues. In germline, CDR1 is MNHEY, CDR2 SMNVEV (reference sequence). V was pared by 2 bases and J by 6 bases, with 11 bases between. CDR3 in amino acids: CASSLTDGGQPQHF. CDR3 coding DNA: TGTGCCAGCAGTTTAACGGATGGCGGTCAGCCCCAGCATTTT.

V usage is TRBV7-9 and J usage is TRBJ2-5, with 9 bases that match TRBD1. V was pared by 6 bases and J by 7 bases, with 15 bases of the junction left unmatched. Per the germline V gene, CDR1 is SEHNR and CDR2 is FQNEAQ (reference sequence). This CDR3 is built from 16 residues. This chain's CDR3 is CASRSGTGRVDVTQYF. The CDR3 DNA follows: TGTGCCAGCAGGTCCGGGACAGGGAGGGTAGACGTGACCCAGTACTTC.

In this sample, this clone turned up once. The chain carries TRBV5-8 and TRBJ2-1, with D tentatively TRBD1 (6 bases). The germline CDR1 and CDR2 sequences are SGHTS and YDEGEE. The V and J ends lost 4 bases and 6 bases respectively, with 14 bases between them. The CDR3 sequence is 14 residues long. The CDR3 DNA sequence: TGTGCCAGCAGCGACGGGACATTCTTCAATGAGCAGTTCTTC. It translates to CASSDGTFFNEQFF.

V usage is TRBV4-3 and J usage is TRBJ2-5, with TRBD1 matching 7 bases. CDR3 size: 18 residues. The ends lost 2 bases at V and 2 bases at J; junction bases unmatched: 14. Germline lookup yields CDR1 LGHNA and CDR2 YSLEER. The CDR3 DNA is TGCGCCAGCAGCCAAAACCTAAGGGGGCACGCTTTACAAGAGACCCAGTACTTC. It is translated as CASSQNLRGHALQETQYF.

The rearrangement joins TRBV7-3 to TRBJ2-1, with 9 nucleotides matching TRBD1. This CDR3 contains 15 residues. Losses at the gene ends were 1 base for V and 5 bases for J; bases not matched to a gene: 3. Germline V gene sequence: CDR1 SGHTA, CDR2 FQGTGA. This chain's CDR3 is CASSLRGQGNNEQFF. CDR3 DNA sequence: TGTGCCAGCAGCTTAAGGGGACAGGGTAACAATGAGCAGTTCTTC.

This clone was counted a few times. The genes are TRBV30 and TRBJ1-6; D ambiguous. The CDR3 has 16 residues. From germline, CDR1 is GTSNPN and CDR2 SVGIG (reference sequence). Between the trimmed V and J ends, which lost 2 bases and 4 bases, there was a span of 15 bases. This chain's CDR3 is CAWSRGWQAYNSPLHF. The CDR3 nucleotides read TGTGCCTGGAGTAGAGGGTGGCAGGCGTATAATTCACCCCTCCACTTT.

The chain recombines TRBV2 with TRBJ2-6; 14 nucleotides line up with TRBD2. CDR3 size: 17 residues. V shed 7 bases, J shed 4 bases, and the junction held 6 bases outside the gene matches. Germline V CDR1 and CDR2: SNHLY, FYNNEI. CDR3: CASTPTSGRAGANVLTF. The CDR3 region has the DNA TGTGCCAGCACCCCGACTAGCGGGAGGGCCGGGGCCAACGTCCTGACTTTC. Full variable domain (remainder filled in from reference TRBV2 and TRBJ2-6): EPEVTQTPSHQVTQMGQEVILRCVPISNHLYFYWYRQILGQKVEFLVSFYNNEISEKSEIFDDQFSVERPDGSNFTLKIRSTKLEDSAMYFCASTPTSGRAGANVLTFGAGSRLTVL.

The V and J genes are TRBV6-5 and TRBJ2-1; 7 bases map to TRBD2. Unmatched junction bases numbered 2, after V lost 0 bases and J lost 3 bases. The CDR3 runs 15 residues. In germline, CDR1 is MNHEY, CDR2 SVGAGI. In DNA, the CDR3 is TGTGCCAGCAGTTACTCTTCTAGCGGCTACAATGAGCAGTTCTTC. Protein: CASSYSSSGYNEQFF.

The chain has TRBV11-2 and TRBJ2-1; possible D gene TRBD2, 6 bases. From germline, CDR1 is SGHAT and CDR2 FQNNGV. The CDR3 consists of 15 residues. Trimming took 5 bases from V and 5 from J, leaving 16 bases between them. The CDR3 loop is CASSPAGWGHNEQFF. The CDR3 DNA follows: TGTGCCAGCAGCCCAGCGGGTTGGGGCCACAATGAGCAGTTCTTC. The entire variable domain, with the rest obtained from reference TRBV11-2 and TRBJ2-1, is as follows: EAGVAQSPRYKIIEKRQSVAFWCNPISGHATLYWYQQILGQGPKLLIQFQNNGVVDDSQLPKDRFSAERLKGVDSTLKIQPAKLEDSAVYLCASSPAGWGHNEQFFGPGTRLTVL.

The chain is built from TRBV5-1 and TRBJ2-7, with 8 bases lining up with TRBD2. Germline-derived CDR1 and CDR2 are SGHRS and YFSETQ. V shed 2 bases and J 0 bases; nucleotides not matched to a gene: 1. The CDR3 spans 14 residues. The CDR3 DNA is TGCGCCAGCAGCTTTAGCGGGGACTCCTACGAGCAGTACTTC. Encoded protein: CASSFSGDSYEQYF.

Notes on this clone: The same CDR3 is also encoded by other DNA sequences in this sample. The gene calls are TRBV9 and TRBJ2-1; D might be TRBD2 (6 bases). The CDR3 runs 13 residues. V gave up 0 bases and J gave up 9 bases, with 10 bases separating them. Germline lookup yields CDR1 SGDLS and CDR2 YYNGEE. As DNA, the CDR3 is TGTGCCAGCAGCGTAGAACTAGCTACTGAGCAGTTCTTC. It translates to CASSVELATEQFF.

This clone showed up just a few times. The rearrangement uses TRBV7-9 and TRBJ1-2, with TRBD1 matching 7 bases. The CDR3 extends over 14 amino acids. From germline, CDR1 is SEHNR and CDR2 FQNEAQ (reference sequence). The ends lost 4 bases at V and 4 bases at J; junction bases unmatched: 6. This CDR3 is CASSSDRDSYGYTF. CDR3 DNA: TGTGCCAGCAGCTCAGACCGGGACAGCTATGGCTACACCTTC.

CDR3 amino acids: CASSPMAGTEAFF. As DNA, the CDR3 is TGTGCCAGTAGTCCAATGGCTGGCACTGAAGCTTTCTTT. The rearrangement links TRBV19 to TRBJ1-1, with no clear D. Trimming cost V 5 bases and J 4 bases, with 11 bases left between them. CDR1 is LNHDA and CDR2 is SQIVND in the germline V gene (reference sequence). There are 13 residues in the CDR3.

In DNA form, the CDR3 reads TGTGCCAGCTCACCCTCACTTACGGGTATCGGGAACGAGCAGTACGTC. This encodes CASSPSLTGIGNEQYV. The chain carries TRBV18 and TRBJ2-7; maybe TRBD2 (5 bases). CDR1 is KGHSH and CDR2 is LQKENI in the germline V gene. The CDR3 covers 16 residues. Trimming removed 3 bases at V and 5 bases at J, with 20 bases between.

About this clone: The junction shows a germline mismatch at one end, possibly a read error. CDR3: CSSSREYEQYF. For the CDR3, the DNA is TGTTCCAGCAGCCGCGAATACGAGCAGTACTTC. V is TRBV7-9 and J is TRBJ2-7, with D unresolved. CDR1 SEHNR and CDR2 FQNEAQ come from the germline V gene (reference sequence). CDR3 size: 11 residues.